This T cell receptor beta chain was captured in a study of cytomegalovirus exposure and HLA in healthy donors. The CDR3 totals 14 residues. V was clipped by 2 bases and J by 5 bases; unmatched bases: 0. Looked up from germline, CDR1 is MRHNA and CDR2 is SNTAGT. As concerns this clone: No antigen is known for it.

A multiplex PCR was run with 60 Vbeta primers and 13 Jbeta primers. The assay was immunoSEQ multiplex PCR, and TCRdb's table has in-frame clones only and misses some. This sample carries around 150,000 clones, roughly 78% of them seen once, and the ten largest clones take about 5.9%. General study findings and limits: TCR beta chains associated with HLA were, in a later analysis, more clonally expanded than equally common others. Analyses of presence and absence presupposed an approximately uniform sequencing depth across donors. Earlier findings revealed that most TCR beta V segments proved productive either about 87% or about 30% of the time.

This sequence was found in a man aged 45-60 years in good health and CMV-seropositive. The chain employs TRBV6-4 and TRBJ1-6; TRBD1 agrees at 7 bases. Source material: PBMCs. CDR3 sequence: CASSDGQDNSPLHF. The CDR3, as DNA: TGTGCCAGCAGTGACGGACAGGATAATTCACCCCTCCACTTT.